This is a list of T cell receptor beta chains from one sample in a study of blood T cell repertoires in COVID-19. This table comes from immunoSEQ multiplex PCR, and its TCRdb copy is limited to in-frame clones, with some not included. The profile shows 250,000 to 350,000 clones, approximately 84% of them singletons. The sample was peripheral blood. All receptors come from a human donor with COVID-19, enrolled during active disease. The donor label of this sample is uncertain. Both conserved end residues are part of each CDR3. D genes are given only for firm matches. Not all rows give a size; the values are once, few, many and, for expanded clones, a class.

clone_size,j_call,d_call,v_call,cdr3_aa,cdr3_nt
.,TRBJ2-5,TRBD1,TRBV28,CASSTPGTGVQETQYF,TGTGCCAGCAGCACTCCCGGGACAGGGGTACAAGAGACCCAGTACTTC
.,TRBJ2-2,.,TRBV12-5,CASGPLDYGNTGELFF,TGTGCTAGTGGGCCCCTGGACTACGGCAACACCGGGGAGCTGTTTTTT
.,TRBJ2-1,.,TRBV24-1,CATSVRGSYNEQFF,TGTGCCACCAGTGTGCGGGGTTCCTACAATGAGCAGTTCTTC
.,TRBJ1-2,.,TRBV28,CASSVLTSRRNYGYTF,TGTGCCAGCAGTGTACTAACTAGTCGGCGGAACTATGGCTACACCTTC
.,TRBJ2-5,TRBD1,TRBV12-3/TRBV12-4,CASSGDRQETQYF,TGTGCCAGCAGTGGGGACAGACAAGAGACCCAGTACTTC
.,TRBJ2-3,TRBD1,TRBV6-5,CASRRQGAGTDTQYF,TGTGCCAGCAGGAGACAGGGGGCGGGCACAGATACGCAGTATTTT
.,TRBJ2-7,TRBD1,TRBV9,CASSPTTGQDSYEQYF,TGTGCCAGCAGCCCGACGACAGGACAGGATTCTTACGAGCAGTACTTC
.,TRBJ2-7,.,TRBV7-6,CASSLGPSTTYEQYF,TGTGCCAGCAGCTTAGGTCCCTCCACAACCTACGAGCAGTACTTC
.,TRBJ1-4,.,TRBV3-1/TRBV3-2,CASSQDRGGAGFEKLFF,TGTGCCAGCAGCCAAGATCGGGGGGGGGCTGGGTTCGAAAAACTGTTTTTT
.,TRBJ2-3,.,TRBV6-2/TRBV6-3,CASSYEGRLAPRNTQYF,TGTGCCAGCAGTTACGAAGGGCGGCTAGCCCCAAGGAATACGCAGTATTTT
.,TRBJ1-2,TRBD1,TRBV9,CASSTDIGQGYGYTF,TGTGCCAGCAGCACAGACATAGGACAGGGGTATGGCTACACCTTC
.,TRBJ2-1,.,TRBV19,CASSIEVGRLGYNEQFF,TGTGCCAGTAGTATAGAGGTCGGGAGATTAGGATACAATGAGCAGTTCTTC
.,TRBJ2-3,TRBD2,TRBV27,CASSFGTSGMDTQYF,TGTGCCAGCAGTTTTGGGACTAGCGGGATGGATACGCAGTATTTT
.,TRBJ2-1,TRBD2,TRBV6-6,CAGRLAGSYNEQFF,TGTGCCGGGAGACTAGCGGGCTCCTACAATGAGCAGTTCTTC
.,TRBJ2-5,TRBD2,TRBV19,CASSSPSGRAGETQYF,TGTGCCAGTAGTTCCCCTAGCGGGAGGGCCGGAGAGACCCAGTACTTC
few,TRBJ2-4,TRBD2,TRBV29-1,CSVARTGTSEDIQYF,TGCAGCGTCGCGAGGACAGGGACTAGCGAGGACATTCAGTACTTC
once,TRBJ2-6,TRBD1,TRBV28,CASSLGTASSGANVLTF,TGTGCCAGCAGTTTGGGGACAGCCAGTTCCGGGGCCAACGTCCTGACTTTC
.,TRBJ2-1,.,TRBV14,CASSSLDEQFF,TGTGCCAGCAGCTCACTCGATGAGCAGTTCTTC
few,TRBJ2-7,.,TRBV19,CASSPRTDSYEQYF,TGTGCCAGTAGTCCGCGGACAGACTCCTACGAGCAGTACTTC
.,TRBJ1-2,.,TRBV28,CASWGQGYYGYTF,TGTGCCAGCTGGGGGCAGGGGTACTATGGCTACACCTTC
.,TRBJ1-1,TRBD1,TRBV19,CASSRDSMNTEAFF,TGTGCCAGTAGCAGGGACAGCATGAACACTGAAGCTTTCTTT
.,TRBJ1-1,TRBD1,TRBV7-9,CASSRGQGAYSAEAFF,TGTGCCAGCAGCAGGGGACAGGGGGCGTATTCCGCTGAAGCTTTCTTT
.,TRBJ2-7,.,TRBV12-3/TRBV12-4,CASSLTRVDEQYF,TGTGCCAGCAGTTTAACCCGGGTAGACGAGCAGTACTTC
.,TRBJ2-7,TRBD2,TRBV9,CASSVGYPTSGRLPYEQYF,TGTGCCAGCAGCGTAGGATACCCGACTAGCGGGAGGCTCCCCTACGAGCAGTACTTC
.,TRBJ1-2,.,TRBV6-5,CASSWTAPRYGYTF,TGTGCCAGCAGTTGGACAGCTCCTCGTTATGGCTACACCTTC
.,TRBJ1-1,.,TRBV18,CASSPPSRDTEAFF,TGTGCCAGCTCACCACCGAGCAGGGACACTGAAGCTTTCTTT
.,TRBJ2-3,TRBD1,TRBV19,CASSMGQVGTDTQYF,TGTGCCAGTAGTATGGGACAGGTGGGCACAGATACGCAGTATTTT
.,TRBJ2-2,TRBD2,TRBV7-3,CASSRQTSGRGTGELFF,TGTGCCAGCAGCCGACAGACTAGCGGGAGGGGTACCGGGGAGCTGTTTTTT
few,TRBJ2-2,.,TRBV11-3,CASSLGGLGTGELFF,TGTGCCAGCAGCTTAGGGGGGCTAGGCACCGGGGAGCTGTTTTTT
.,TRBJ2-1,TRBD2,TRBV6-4,CASSALAGVRNEQFF,TGTGCCAGCAGTGCACTAGCGGGAGTGAGGAATGAGCAGTTCTTC
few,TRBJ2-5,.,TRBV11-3,CASSPRTAGFQETQYF,TGTGCCAGCAGCCCCCGGACAGCCGGCTTCCAAGAGACCCAGTACTTC
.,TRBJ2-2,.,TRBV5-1,CASSSKDSGELFF,TGCGCCAGCAGCTCAAAGGACTCCGGGGAGCTGTTTTTT
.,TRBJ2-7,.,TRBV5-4,CASSPLDAGAYEQYF,TGTGCCAGCAGCCCATTAGATGCAGGGGCCTACGAGCAGTATTTC
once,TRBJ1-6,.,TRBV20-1,CSASPPRGYSTLHF,TGCAGTGCTAGTCCTCCTAGGGGATATTCGACCCTCCACTTT
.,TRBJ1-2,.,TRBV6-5,CASSYSRQATNYGYTF,TGTGCCAGCAGTTACTCCAGACAGGCAACCAACTATGGCTACACCTTC
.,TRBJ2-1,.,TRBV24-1,CATGDSSYNEQFF,TGTGCCACCGGCGACAGCTCCTACAATGAGCAGTTCTTC
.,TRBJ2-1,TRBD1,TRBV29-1,CSVLALQGTHNEQFF,TGCAGCGTACTCGCCCTACAGGGGACCCACAATGAGCAGTTCTTC
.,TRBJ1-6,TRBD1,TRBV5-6,CASSSYRDRGYSPLHF,TGTGCCAGCAGTTCATACCGGGACAGGGGTTATTCACCCCTCCACTTT
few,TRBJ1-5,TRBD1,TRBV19,CASSTRQGGNQPQHF,TGTGCCAGTAGTACGAGACAGGGGGGGAATCAGCCCCAGCATTTT
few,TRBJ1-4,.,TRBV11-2,CASSLIRGGSSTNEKLFF,TGTGCCAGCAGCTTGATTCGCGGGGGGAGTTCAACTAATGAAAAACTGTTTTTT
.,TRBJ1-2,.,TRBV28,CASSLPDSYGYTF,TGTGCCAGCAGTTTACCAGACTCATATGGCTACACCTTC
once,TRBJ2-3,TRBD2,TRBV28,CASSPGLAGDLDTQYF,TGTGCCAGCAGTCCAGGACTAGCGGGAGACTTGGATACGCAGTATTTT
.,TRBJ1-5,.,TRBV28,CASSFRVGENQPQHF,TGTGCCAGCAGTTTCCGGGTAGGTGAAAATCAGCCCCAGCATTTT
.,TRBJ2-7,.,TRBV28,CASSLGGFSHEQYF,TGTGCCAGCAGTTTAGGGGGCTTTTCCCACGAGCAGTACTTC
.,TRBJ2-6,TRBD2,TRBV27,CASSLAGEFFGGANVLTF,TGTGCCAGCAGTTTAGCGGGGGAATTTTTTGGTGGGGCCAACGTCCTGACTTTC
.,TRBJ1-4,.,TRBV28,CASSLWGLINEKLFF,TGTGCCAGCAGTTTATGGGGGCTGATCAATGAAAAACTGTTTTTT
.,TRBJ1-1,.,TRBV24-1,CATSDPSGEAFF,TGTGCCACCAGTGATCCTAGCGGTGAAGCTTTCTTT
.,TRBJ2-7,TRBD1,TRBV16,CASSQLTGQRYEQYF,TGTGCCAGCAGCCAACTCACGGGACAGAGATACGAGCAGTACTTC
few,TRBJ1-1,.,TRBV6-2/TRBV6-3,CASSYSRTVNTEAFF,TGTGCCAGCAGTTACTCAAGGACAGTGAACACTGAAGCTTTCTTT
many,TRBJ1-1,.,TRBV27,CASSTGMNTEAFF,TGTGCCAGCAGTACAGGGATGAACACTGAAGCTTTCTTT
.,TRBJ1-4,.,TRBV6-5,CASSYPGTNEKLFF,TGTGCCAGCAGTTACCCCGGTACTAATGAAAAACTGTTTTTT
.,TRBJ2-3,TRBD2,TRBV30,CAWSVGGTTDTQYF,TGTGCCTGGAGTGTCGGGGGGACCACAGATACGCAGTATTTT
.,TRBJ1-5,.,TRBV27,CASSYQYNQPQHF,TGTGCCAGCAGTTATCAGTACAATCAGCCCCAGCATTTT
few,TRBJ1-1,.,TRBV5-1,CASSSQGRDTEAFF,TGCGCCAGCAGCTCTCAGGGTAGGGACACTGAAGCTTTCTTT
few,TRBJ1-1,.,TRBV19,CASSMGGEAFF,TGTGCCAGTAGTATGGGGGGAGAGGCTTTCTTT
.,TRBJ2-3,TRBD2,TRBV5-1,CASSLVLAGDADTQYF,TGCGCCAGCAGCTTGGTCTTAGCGGGAGACGCTGATACGCAGTATTTT
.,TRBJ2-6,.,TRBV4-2,CASSQDEIGGSGANVLTF,TGTGCCAGCAGCCAAGATGAAATTGGGGGGTCTGGGGCCAACGTCCTGACTTTC